This T cell receptor (beta chain) was sequenced for a study of cytomegalovirus exposure and HLA in healthy donors. Points from the study as a whole: An analysis was carried out later, and it reportedly showed fewer N-insertions in an Asian-associated ancestry cluster than the approximately 710-donor mean. Most TCR sequences were rare, but some public TCRs occurred in many donors.

CDR3 length: 16 amino acids. In germline, CDR1 is SSHAT, CDR2 FNYEAQ (reference sequence). Points on this clone: The antigen is not known. A junction boundary mismatches the germline segment, possibly from a read error.

The primer mix had 60 Vbeta and 13 Jbeta primers. Data came from immunoSEQ multiplex PCR; TCRdb stores just in-frame clones and leaves some out. The sample records some 210,000 clones, 78% being singletons. This sequence was found in a male donor in good health and CMV-seronegative. The sequenced material came from PBMCs. The chain couples TRBV7-7 to TRBJ2-5; 10 bases are a match to TRBD2. The CDR3 sequence is CASSEIAGGPRETQYF. CDR3 bases: TGTGCTAGCAGCGAAATAGCGGGAGGCCCACGTGAGACCCAGTACTTC.